This entry lists 9 T cell receptor beta chains sequenced from one sample in a study of shared clonotypes between healthy human individuals. TCRdb keeps only in-frame clones here, not all; method: immunoSEQ multiplex PCR. Counted here are approximately 1.5 million clones, 95% to 99% occurring once; the ten biggest clones make up roughly 0.4%. Sequenced input: naive CD4+ T cells sorted from blood. This sample's subset: CD45RA+ positively selected. These receptors all stem from a man aged 25 to 40 in good health.

This chain joins TRBV30 and TRBJ2-2; no definite D call. Between the trimmed V and J ends, which lost 5 bases and 0 bases, there was a span of 19 bases. The CDR3 is 17 amino acids. Germline V lookup: CDR1 GTSNPN, CDR2 SVGIG (reference sequence). The CDR3 loop reads CAWAPRYRTTNTGELFF. CDR3 bases: TGTGCCTGGGCTCCCCGGTACCGGACCACGAACACCGGGGAGCTGTTTTTT.

This chain uses TRBV7-8 with TRBJ2-7, with a tentative D call TRBD2 (6 bases). CDR1 and CDR2 from the germline V gene are SGHVS and FQNEAQ. Trimming left V 1 base short and J 7 bases short, with 23 bases between. The CDR3 has 17 residues. The CDR3 DNA reads TGTGCCAGCAGCTTAGACACCGTTCGCGGGACCCCTCGAGAGCAGTACTTC. It specifies CASSLDTVRGTPREQYF.

The chain has TRBV27 and TRBJ2-7; 8 positions match TRBD1. The CDR3 is 13 amino acids. The J segment lost 4 bases and the V segment lost 6 bases, leaving 5 bases of the junction unmatched. Germline CDR1 and CDR2: MNHEY and SMNVEV (reference sequence). CDR3 bases: TGTGCCAGCAGACGGACAGGGCCGTACGAGCAGTACTTC. This codes for CASRRTGPYEQYF.

The V and J genes are TRBV7-2 and TRBJ2-1, with TRBD2 matching over 8 bases. Germline CDR1 and CDR2: SGHTA and FQGNSA. Unmatched junction bases numbered 9, after V lost 5 bases and J lost 6 bases. This CDR3 comprises 15 residues. CDR3 sequence: CASSQSGSVPNEQFF. Here the CDR3 DNA reads TGTGCCAGCAGCCAAAGCGGGAGTGTCCCCAATGAGCAGTTCTTC.

The CDR3 region has the DNA TGCGCCAGCAGCTTGTTGGCAGGGGGCAACAACGAGCAGTACTTC. It encodes CASSLLAGGNNEQYF. The rearrangement joins TRBV5-1 to TRBJ2-7; 8 nucleotides align to TRBD1. With 1 base clipped from V and 5 bases from J, the junction kept 8 bases outside the gene matches. CDR3 length equals 15 residues. Germline V gives CDR1 SGHRS, CDR2 YFSETQ.

The CDR3 DNA sequence: TGTGCCAGCAGCTTAGGACAGGGGGCTGTGACTAATGAAAAACTGTTTTTT. This encodes CASSLGQGAVTNEKLFF. The gene calls are TRBV7-9 and TRBJ1-4, with 10 nucleotides matching TRBD1. The J segment lost 2 bases and the V segment lost 1 base, leaving 4 bases of the junction unmatched. Germline CDR1 reads SEHNR; CDR2 reads FQNEAQ (reference sequence). The CDR3 is 17 amino acids.

This chain uses TRBV2 with TRBJ2-5; maybe TRBD1 (6 bases). V dropped 11 bases and J dropped 5 bases, with 24 bases sitting between them. CDR1 is SNHLY and CDR2 is FYNNEI in the germline V gene. The CDR3 runs 15 residues. CDR3 nucleotides: TGTGCCCCGAGTAATGAAAAGGGGGTTTGTGAGACCCAGTACTTC. This sequence encodes CAPSNEKGVCETQYF.

The chain combines TRBV18 with TRBJ2-7, with a weak D call TRBD1 (6 bases). From germline, CDR1 is KGHSH and CDR2 LQKENI. The CDR3 runs 11 residues. Trimming took off 6 bases at V and 5 bases at J, with 8 bases between the two ends. DNA for the CDR3: TGTGCCAGCTCGTACAGGGACGAGCAGTACTTC. Its translation: CASSYRDEQYF. The full variable domain, in which reference TRBV18 and TRBJ2-7 provide the parts outside the CDR3, is NAGVMQNPRHLVRRRGQEARLRCSPMKGHSHVYWYRQLPEEGLKFMVYLQKENIIDESGMPKERFSAEFPKEGPSILRIQQVVRGDSAAYFCASSYRDEQYFGPGTRLTVT.

The CDR3 DNA is TGTGCCAGCAGCCCCGCTCGGGTAGAGGGGAGAGGTGGCTACACCTTC. The encoded protein is CASSPARVEGRGGYTF. This chain joins TRBV5-4 and TRBJ1-2, with TRBD1 as a possible D gene (5 bases). Germline CDR1 reads SGHNT; CDR2 reads YYREEE (reference sequence). Trimming removed 4 bases at V and 7 bases at J, with 23 bases between. There are 16 residues in the CDR3.